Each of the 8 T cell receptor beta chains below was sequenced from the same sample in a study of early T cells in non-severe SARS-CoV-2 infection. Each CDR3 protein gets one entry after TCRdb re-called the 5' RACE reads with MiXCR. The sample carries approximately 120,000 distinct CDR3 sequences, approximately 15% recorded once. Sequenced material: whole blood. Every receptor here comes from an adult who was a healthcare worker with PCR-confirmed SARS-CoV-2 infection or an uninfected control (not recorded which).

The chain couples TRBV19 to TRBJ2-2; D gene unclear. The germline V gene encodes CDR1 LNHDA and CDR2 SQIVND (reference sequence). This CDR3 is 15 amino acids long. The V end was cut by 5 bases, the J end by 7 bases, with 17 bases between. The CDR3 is CASSPRVRRLGELFF. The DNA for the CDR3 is TGTGCCAGTAGTCCCCGGGTCCGGCGACTCGGGGAGCTGTTTTTT.

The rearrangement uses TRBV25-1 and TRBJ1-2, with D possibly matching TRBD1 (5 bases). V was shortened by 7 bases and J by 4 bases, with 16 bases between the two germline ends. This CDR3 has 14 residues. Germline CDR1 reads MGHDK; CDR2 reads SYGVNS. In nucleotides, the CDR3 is TGTGCCAGCACTCGAACCGGGGCCTTCTATGGCTACACCTTC. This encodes CASTRTGAFYGYTF.

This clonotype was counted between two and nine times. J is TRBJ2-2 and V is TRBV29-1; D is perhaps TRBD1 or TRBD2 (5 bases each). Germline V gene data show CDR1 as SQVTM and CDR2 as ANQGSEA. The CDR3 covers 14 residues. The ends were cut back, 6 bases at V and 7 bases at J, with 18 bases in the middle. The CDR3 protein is CSVRPTGTVGELFF. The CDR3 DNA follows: TGCAGCGTCCGGCCCACGGGGACGGTCGGGGAGCTGTTTTTT.

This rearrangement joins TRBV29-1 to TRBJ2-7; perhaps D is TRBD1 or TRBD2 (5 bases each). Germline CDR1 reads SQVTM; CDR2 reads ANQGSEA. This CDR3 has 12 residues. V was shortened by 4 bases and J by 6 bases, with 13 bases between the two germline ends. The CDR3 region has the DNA TGCAGCGTTGCCGGGACCCCAGGCGAGCAGTACTTC. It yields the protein CSVAGTPGEQYF.

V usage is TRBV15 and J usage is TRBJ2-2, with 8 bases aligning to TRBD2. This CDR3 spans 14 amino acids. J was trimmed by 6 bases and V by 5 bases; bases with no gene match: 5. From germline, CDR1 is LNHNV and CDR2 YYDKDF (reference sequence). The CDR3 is CATSPGGAAGELFF. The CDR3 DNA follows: TGTGCCACCAGCCCCGGGGGGGCAGCCGGGGAGCTGTTTTTT.

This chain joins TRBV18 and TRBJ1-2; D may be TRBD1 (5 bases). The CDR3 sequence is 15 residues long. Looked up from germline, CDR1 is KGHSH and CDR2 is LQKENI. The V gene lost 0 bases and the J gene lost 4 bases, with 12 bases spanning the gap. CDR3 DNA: TGTGCCAGCTCACCACCAGGGGACGGGGCCTATGGCTACACCTTC. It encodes CASSPPGDGAYGYTF. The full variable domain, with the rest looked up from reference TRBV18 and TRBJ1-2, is NAGVMQNPRHLVRRRGQEARLRCSPMKGHSHVYWYRQLPEEGLKFMVYLQKENIIDESGMPKERFSAEFPKEGPSILRIQQVVRGDSAAYFCASSPPGDGAYGYTFGSGTRLTVV.

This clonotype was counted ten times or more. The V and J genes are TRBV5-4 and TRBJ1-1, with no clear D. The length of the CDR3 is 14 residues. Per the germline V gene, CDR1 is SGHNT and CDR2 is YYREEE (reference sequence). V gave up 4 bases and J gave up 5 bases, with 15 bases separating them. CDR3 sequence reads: CASSLDLEGTEAFF. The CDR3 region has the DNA TGTGCCAGCAGCCTAGACTTGGAAGGAACTGAAGCTTTCTTT.

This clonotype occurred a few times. The CDR3 DNA is TGCAGCGTTGAGATAGCTAGCGGGGGGGCCGAGCAGTTCTTC. It codes for CSVEIASGGAEQFF. This rearrangement joins TRBV29-1 to TRBJ2-1; 12 positions agree with TRBD2. J was trimmed by 10 bases and V by 3 bases; bases with no gene match: 7. Germline CDR1 and CDR2: SQVTM and ANQGSEA. CDR3 length: 14 residues.